This TCR beta chain was observed in a study of blood T cell repertoires in COVID-19. CDR3 length: 15 residues. Trimming removed 1 base at V and 4 bases at J, with 11 bases between. Germline-derived CDR1 and CDR2 are LGHDT and YNNKEL (reference sequence). The assay was immunoSEQ multiplex PCR, and TCRdb's table has in-frame clones only and misses some. The sample holds 140,000 to 150,000 clones; 88% are singletons and the top ten take approximately 2%. This chain joins TRBV3-1 (or the pseudogene TRBV3-2) and TRBJ1-3; D is unresolved. The receptor's source is an older man with acute or convalescent COVID-19. Source material: peripheral blood. The CDR3 nucleotides are TGTGCCAGCAGCCAAGGCCTGGCGGGGGGAAACACCATATATTTT. It specifies CASSQGLAGGNTIYF.